The 10 T cell receptor beta chains in this list originate from one sample, sequenced in a study of EBV T-cell therapy then PD-1 blockade in nasopharyngeal carcinoma. The treatment: AdE1-LMPpoly-expanded autologous EBV-specific T-cell therapy followed by anti-PD-1 nivolumab. The assay was immunoSEQ multiplex PCR, and TCRdb's table has in-frame clones only and misses some. The sample holds about 17,000 clones, over 80% seen once. Antigens for these TCRs are unknown. This material consisted of CD8+ T cells from blood, taken at day 0 from a patient whose treatment included autologous EBV-specific T cells and nivolumab. The receptors were sampled from a man in his forties or fifties with nasopharyngeal carcinoma.

The chain has TRBV6-6 and TRBJ1-6, with 7 positions matching TRBD1. Germline-derived CDR1 and CDR2 are MNHNY and SVGAGI (reference sequence). CDR3 length: 16 amino acids. Trimming removed 2 bases from V and 5 bases from J; junction bases left unmatched: 6. Here the CDR3 DNA reads TGTGCCAGCAGTTACGTCCCGGGACAGAATAATTCACCCCTCCACTTT. It encodes CASSYVPGQNNSPLHF.

The genes are TRBV27 and TRBJ2-3; 9 nucleotides align to TRBD2. The CDR3 has 15 amino acids. CDR1 is MNHEY and CDR2 is SMNVEV in the germline V gene (reference sequence). Trimming removed 3 bases from V and 6 bases from J; junction bases left unmatched: 7. CDR3 nucleotide sequence: TGTGCCAGCAGTTTTAGGCTAGCGGGGTCGGATACGCAGTATTTT. This sequence encodes CASSFRLAGSDTQYF.

The J gene is TRBJ2-5, the V gene TRBV15, with D perhaps TRBD1 or TRBD2 (5 bases each). Matching the DNA end better, TRBJ2-7 makes the J call doubtful. The CDR3 length is 16 residues. Germline V gene sequence: CDR1 LNHNV, CDR2 YYDKDF (reference sequence). The CDR3 DNA follows: TGTGCCACCAGCAGAGCCCTTTCCGGGACGGGTTTCGAGCAGTACTTC. Encoded protein: CATSRALSGTGFEQYF.

The V and J genes are TRBV20-1 and TRBJ2-7, with 10 bases lining up with TRBD2. Trimming took 6 bases from V and 2 from J; bases not matched to a gene: 7. The CDR3 extends over 14 amino acids. Germline V gives CDR1 DFQATT, CDR2 SNEGSKA (reference sequence). CDR3 protein: CSASLAGDPYEQYF. The CDR3 DNA sequence: TGCAGTGCCAGTCTAGCGGGGGACCCCTACGAGCAGTACTTC.

The gene calls are TRBV27 and TRBJ2-3; D not resolved. V was cut by 3 bases and J by 4 bases, with 8 bases left in between. There are 13 residues in the CDR3. CDR1 and CDR2 from the germline V gene are MNHEY and SMNVEV (reference sequence). The DNA for the CDR3 is TGTGCCAGCAGTTTGGATTACGCAGATACGCAGTATTTT. Its translation: CASSLDYADTQYF.

J is TRBJ2-3 and V is TRBV27; D not certain. CDR3 length: 11 amino acids. The V end was cut by 11 bases, the J end by 7 bases, with 13 bases between. CDR1 is MNHEY, CDR2 SMNVEV, per germline (reference sequence). CDR3 DNA sequence: TGTGCCTCCGAAAGATCCAATACGCAGTATTTT. It specifies CASERSNTQYF.

The chain uses TRBV6-1 and TRBJ2-6; D unresolved. The CDR3 sequence is 19 residues long. The germline gives CDR1 MNHNS, CDR2 SASEGT. The ends were cut back, 4 bases at V and 0 bases at J, with 19 bases in the middle. Written as DNA, the CDR3 is TGTGCCAGCAGTGGGTGGATTGGCAGGCCCCGCTCTGGGGCCAACGTCCTGACTTTC. Protein sequence: CASSGWIGRPRSGANVLTF.

The chain couples TRBV13 to TRBJ1-6; 8 bases map to TRBD1. The CDR3 runs 13 residues. Germline CDR1 is PRHDT and CDR2 is FYEKMQ (reference sequence). V was pared by 4 bases and J by 7 bases, with 0 bases of the junction left unmatched. The DNA for the CDR3 is TGTGCCAGCAGCTCAGGGGGCAATTCACCCCTCCACTTT. Amino acid sequence: CASSSGGNSPLHF. The variable domain in full, with the rest retrieved from reference TRBV13 and TRBJ1-6, is AAGVIQSPRHLIKEKRETATLKCYPIPRHDTVYWYQQGPGQDPQFLISFYEKMQSDKGSIPDRFSAQQFSDYHSELNMSSLELGDSALYFCASSSGGNSPLHFGNGTRLTVT.

This clone has just a few counts. This rearrangement joins TRBV9 to TRBJ2-2, with TRBD2 as a possible D gene (5 bases). V was clipped by 3 bases and J by 2 bases, with 14 bases between them. CDR1 and CDR2 (germline): SGDLS, YYNGEE. This CDR3 has 16 residues. CDR3 loop: CASSDGQRSNTGELFF. CDR3 bases: TGTGCCAGCAGCGACGGCCAGCGGAGCAACACCGGGGAGCTGTTTTTT.

This clone is judged large (0.1 to 1%). This chain joins TRBV4-1 and TRBJ1-1; a possible D gene is TRBD1 (6 bases). The germline V gene encodes CDR1 MGHRA and CDR2 YSYEKL. CDR3 length: 15 amino acids. Deletions cut 4 bases from V and 1 base from J, with 13 bases between. CDR3 in DNA: TGCGCCAGCAGCCCGACCTCGACAGGGAACACTGAAGCTTTCTTT. Its protein product is CASSPTSTGNTEAFF.